This T cell receptor (beta chain) appears in the sequencing data of a study of blood T cell repertoires in COVID-19. Study-wide context: Samples representing acute and convalescent COVID-19 were sourced from the United States, Italy and Spain. T cells, B-cell-depleted T cells, or PBMCs provided the cDNA or gDNA that served as material.

The CDR3 is made up of 15 amino acids. Trimming took 8 bases from V and 5 from J, leaving 16 bases between them. From germline, CDR1 is SGHTA and CDR2 FQGNSA. This clone occurred a few times. In the original processing: For nucleated cells, counts were estimated from reference gene primer amplification. Using immunoSEQ multiplex PCR, the repertoire was profiled, and TCRdb retains in-frame clones only, with some absent. From that table come the V and J calls and clone size; the DNA was used to work out D and trimming. The sample gives around 230,000 clones, just over 85% of which show up once; around 2% is in the top ten.

Sequencing input: peripheral blood. The V and J genes are TRBV7-2 and TRBJ1-6; D is perhaps TRBD1 (6 bases). The sequence derives from a man aged 25 to 45 who had recovered from COVID-19. The CDR3 nucleotides read TGTGCCAGCGGTACAGGGAGCACCAATAATTCACCCCTCCACTTT. Protein sequence: CASGTGSTNNSPLHF.